Each of the 21 T cell receptor beta chains below was sequenced from the same sample in a study of cytomegalovirus exposure and HLA in healthy donors. It was with 60 Vbeta and 13 Jbeta primers that the PCR ran. Sequencing was performed with immunoSEQ multiplex PCR; in TCRdb, only in-frame clones are kept and a portion is missing. The sample consists of around 140,000 clones, around four fifths of them appearing once. Sequenced sample: PBMCs. The receptors derive from a woman aged 40 to 50 in good health and CMV-seronegative.

The chain carries TRBV19 and TRBJ1-6, with TRBD1 matching over 7 bases. This CDR3 is built from 13 residues. Germline trimming cut 5 bases from V and 5 bases from J; bases unmatched to any gene: 0. The V gene's germline CDR1 is LNHDA and CDR2 SQIVND (reference sequence). The chain's CDR3 is CASSDRDNSPLHF. DNA for the CDR3: TGTGCCAGTAGTGACAGGGATAATTCACCCCTCCACTTT.

The J gene is TRBJ1-3, the V gene TRBV19; D gene uncertain. Looked up from germline, CDR1 is LNHDA and CDR2 is SQIVND (reference sequence). The CDR3 has 15 amino acids. V dropped 5 bases and J dropped 0 bases, with 11 bases sitting between them. The CDR3 protein is CASSDRLSSGNTIYF. CDR3 coding DNA: TGTGCCAGTAGTGATAGACTAAGCTCTGGAAACACCATATATTTT.

The chain uses TRBV6-5 and TRBJ2-1; D unclear. From germline, CDR1 is MNHEY and CDR2 SVGAGI. The CDR3 length is 14 residues. V dropped 0 bases and J dropped 5 bases, with 8 bases sitting between them. The CDR3 protein is CASSYSGFNNEQFF. Here the CDR3 DNA reads TGTGCCAGCAGTTACTCCGGGTTTAACAATGAGCAGTTCTTC.

The rearrangement links TRBV5-1 to TRBJ1-5, with 7 bases aligning to TRBD1. Germline CDR1 and CDR2: SGHRS and YFSETQ. This CDR3 region has 15 residues. The junction had 0 bases not matched to a gene; V was cut back by 0 bases and J by 0 bases. CDR3 in amino acids: CASSLGQGSNQPQHF. The CDR3 DNA follows: TGCGCCAGCAGCTTGGGACAGGGTAGCAATCAGCCCCAGCATTTT.

The CDR3 sequence: CASSQGTGVEKLFF. The CDR3 DNA sequence: TGCGCCAGCAGCCAAGGGACAGGGGTTGAAAAACTGTTTTTT. The chain links TRBV5-1 to TRBJ1-4, with TRBD1 matching over 10 bases. Germline-derived CDR1 and CDR2 are SGHRS and YFSETQ. The ends lost 4 bases at V and 7 bases at J; junction bases unmatched: 4. The CDR3 is made up of 14 amino acids.

This chain connects TRBV6-5 to TRBJ2-7; possible D gene TRBD1, 7 bases. V was clipped by 2 bases and J by 2 bases, with 13 bases between them. The CDR3 length is 15 residues. Germline V CDR1 and CDR2: MNHEY, SVGAGI. The CDR3 loop reads CASSYGGTEPYEQYF. CDR3 coding DNA: TGTGCCAGCAGTTACGGGGGGACAGAACCCTACGAGCAGTACTTC.

This clone was counted between two and nine times. J is TRBJ1-1 and V is TRBV7-6; D remains ambiguous. Germline V gives CDR1 SGHVS, CDR2 FNYEAQ. The CDR3 is made up of 14 amino acids. V shed 1 base and J shed 7 bases, with 13 bases lying between them. The CDR3 here is CASSLGRGLGEAFF. The CDR3 nucleotides read TGTGCCAGCAGCTTAGGGAGAGGGCTCGGTGAAGCTTTCTTT.

V and J are TRBV7-9 and TRBJ2-3; no clear D gene. Trimming cost V 1 base and J 5 bases, with 4 bases left between them. This CDR3 comprises 12 residues. Germline V CDR1 and CDR2: SEHNR, FQNEAQ (reference sequence). For the CDR3, the DNA is TGTGCCAGCAGCTTAGTAGTAGATACGCAGTATTTT. Translating gives CASSLVVDTQYF.

V usage is TRBV5-1 and J usage is TRBJ1-2; D not resolved. V was pared by 2 bases and J by 0 bases, with 8 bases between. Germline V gives CDR1 SGHRS, CDR2 YFSETQ. This CDR3 comprises 14 residues. DNA of the CDR3: TGCGCCAGCAGCTTACAGACTACTAACTATGGCTACACCTTC. Amino acids: CASSLQTTNYGYTF.

CDR3 loop: CASSIRGRAEAFF. DNA for the CDR3: TGTGCCAGTAGTATCAGGGGAAGGGCTGAAGCTTTCTTT. This chain links TRBV19 with TRBJ1-1, with D perhaps TRBD1 (6 bases). This CDR3 has 13 residues. V lost 3 bases and J lost 6, with 11 bases in between. Germline loops: CDR1 LNHDA, CDR2 SQIVND (reference sequence).

V and J are TRBV2 and TRBJ1-1; the match to TRBD1 covers 10 bases. J gave up 4 bases and V 6 bases, and 8 bases lay outside the gene matches. CDR1 and CDR2 from the germline V gene are SNHLY and FYNNEI. The CDR3 consists of 15 residues. CDR3 in DNA: TGTGCCAGCAGGGCTGGGACAGGGGCTCGCACTGAAGCTTTCTTT. Translation: CASRAGTGARTEAFF.

This clone has more than one count but fewer than ten. This sequence joins TRBV7-9 and TRBJ2-2, with D hard to call. V lost 3 bases and J 3 bases, leaving 11 bases between the germline ends. The CDR3 spans 15 residues. Per the germline V gene, CDR1 is SEHNR and CDR2 is FQNEAQ (reference sequence). The CDR3 coding sequence is TGTGCCAGCAGCTTCGCTGTACTTTACACCGGGGAGCTGTTTTTT. Protein sequence: CASSFAVLYTGELFF.

The V and J genes are TRBV7-9 and TRBJ1-2; D possibly corresponds to TRBD1 (5 bases). Germline V gene lookup returns CDR1 SEHNR and CDR2 FQNEAQ (reference sequence). CDR3 size: 13 residues. Trimming cost V 5 bases and J 8 bases, with 15 bases left between them. The CDR3 here is CASSRGEVSGYTF. DNA for the CDR3: TGTGCCAGCAGCCGAGGGGAGGTTTCGGGCTACACCTTC.

The chain is built from TRBV18 and TRBJ2-7; no firm D call. This CDR3 spans 16 amino acids. V was trimmed by 3 bases and J by 0 bases, leaving 15 bases between them. Germline CDR1 reads KGHSH; CDR2 reads LQKENI. Here the CDR3 reads CASSPETALGSYEQYF. The CDR3 nucleotides read TGTGCCAGCTCACCGGAGACTGCCCTGGGCTCCTACGAGCAGTACTTC.

This clone has a handful of counts. J is TRBJ1-5 and V is TRBV6-6; 7 bases fit TRBD1. The CDR3 is 14 amino acids. CDR1 is MNHNY and CDR2 is SVGAGI in the germline V gene (reference sequence). V lost 7 bases and J lost 5; bases outside the gene matches: 8. The CDR3 nucleotides are TGTGCCAGCAAACGAGGACAGGACCATCAGCCCCAGCATTTT. This translates into CASKRGQDHQPQHF.

The chain links TRBV5-5 to TRBJ2-2; 9 bases map to TRBD2. With V trimmed by 0 bases and J by 9 bases, 12 bases remained unmatched. The CDR3 has 17 residues. CDR1 is SGHKS, CDR2 YYEKEE, per germline (reference sequence). The CDR3 sequence: CASSLASTSGSPRELFF. The CDR3 DNA reads as TGTGCCAGCAGCTTGGCCAGCACTAGCGGGTCCCCAAGGGAGCTGTTTTTT.

A few counts support this clone. The J gene is TRBJ2-3, the V gene TRBV5-1; D gene uncertain. The germline gives CDR1 SGHRS, CDR2 YFSETQ. The CDR3 is 15 amino acids. V dropped 4 bases and J dropped 5 bases, with 17 bases sitting between them. The DNA for the CDR3 is TGCGCCAGCAGCCCACCTAGATTAGAAGGAGATACGCAGTATTTT. Its translation is CASSPPRLEGDTQYF. The full variable domain, with the rest looked up from reference TRBV5-1 and TRBJ2-3, is KAGVTQTPRYLIKTRGQQVTLSCSPISGHRSVSWYQQTPGQGLQFLFEYFSETQRNKGNFPGRFSGRQFSNSRSEMNVSTLELGDSALYLCASSPPRLEGDTQYFGPGTRLTVL.

The gene calls are TRBV11-2 and TRBJ1-1, with no clear D. The CDR3 loop spans 13 amino acids. The V and J ends lost 1 base and 0 bases respectively, with 3 bases between them. Germline CDR1 and CDR2: SGHAT and FQNNGV. CDR3 amino acids: CASSLALNTEAFF. The CDR3 DNA is TGTGCCAGCAGCTTAGCTCTGAACACTGAAGCTTTCTTT.

The chain employs TRBV28 and TRBJ1-1, with 7 bases identical to TRBD1. CDR1 and CDR2 from the germline V gene are MDHEN and SYDVKM. The length of the CDR3 is 15 residues. Germline trimming cut 5 bases from V and 0 bases from J; bases unmatched to any gene: 6. CDR3 coding DNA: TGTGCCAGCAGTCATCGGACAGGCTTGAACACTGAAGCTTTCTTT. Protein: CASSHRTGLNTEAFF.

This chain connects TRBV6-1 to TRBJ2-5; D possibly corresponds to TRBD1 (6 bases). With 10 bases removed from V and 5 bases from J, the gap between germline ends came to 17 bases. The CDR3 runs to 13 residues. From germline, CDR1 is MNHNS and CDR2 SASEGT. Here the CDR3 reads CATWTEISETQYF. CDR3 DNA: TGTGCCACCTGGACAGAAATCTCGGAGACCCAGTACTTC.

The V gene is TRBV27, the J gene TRBJ1-1; the D gene is possibly TRBD1 (5 bases). The CDR3 totals 14 residues. V was clipped by 5 bases and J by 4 bases, with 14 bases between them. Germline V CDR1 and CDR2: MNHEY, SMNVEV (reference sequence). The CDR3 DNA follows: TGTGCCAGCAGTCCTGGAGGGGTGCCCACTGAAGCTTTCTTT. Residues: CASSPGGVPTEAFF.